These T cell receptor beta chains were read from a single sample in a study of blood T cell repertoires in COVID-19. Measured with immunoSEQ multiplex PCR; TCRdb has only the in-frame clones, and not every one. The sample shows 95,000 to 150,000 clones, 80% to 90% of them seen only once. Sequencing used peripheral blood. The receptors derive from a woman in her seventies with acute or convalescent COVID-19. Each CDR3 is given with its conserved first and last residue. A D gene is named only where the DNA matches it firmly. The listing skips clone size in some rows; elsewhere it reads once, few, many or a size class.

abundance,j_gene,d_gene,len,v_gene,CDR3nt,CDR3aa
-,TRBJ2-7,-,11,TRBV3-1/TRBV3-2,TGTGCCAGCAGCCAAGGAGGCGAGCAGTACTTC,CASSQGGEQYF
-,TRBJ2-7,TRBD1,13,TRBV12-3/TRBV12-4,TGTGCCAGCGGTTGGACAGGGACCACCGAGCAGTACTTC,CASGWTGTTEQYF
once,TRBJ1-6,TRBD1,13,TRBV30,TGTGCCTGGAGGAGACAGGGGGCGTCACCCCTCCACTTT,CAWRRQGASPLHF
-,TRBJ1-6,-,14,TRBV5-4,TGTGCCAGCAGCTTGGGACAGCATAATTCACCCCTCCACTTT,CASSLGQHNSPLHF
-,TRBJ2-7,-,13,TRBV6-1,TGTGCCAGCAGTGAAGCGTCCAGCTACGAGCAGTACTTC,CASSEASSYEQYF
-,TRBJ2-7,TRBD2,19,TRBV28,TGTGCCAGCAACTTAGGGTCCGGACTAGCGGGCCTGCCTAGGTACGAGCAGTACTTC,CASNLGSGLAGLPRYEQYF
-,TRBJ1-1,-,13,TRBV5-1,TGCGCCAGCAGCTATGAGGGGGACACTGAAGCTTTCTTT,CASSYEGDTEAFF
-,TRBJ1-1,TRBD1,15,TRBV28,TGTGCCAGCAGTTTTTCGGGACAGGGTGGCACTGAAGCTTTCTTT,CASSFSGQGGTEAFF
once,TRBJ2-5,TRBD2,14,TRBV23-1,TGCGCCAGCAGTCCGGCTAGCGGGGTTGAGACCCAGTACTTC,CASSPASGVETQYF
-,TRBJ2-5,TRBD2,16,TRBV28,TGTGCCAGCAGTTTGGGGGTAGCGGGGGGCAAAGAGACCCAGTACTTC,CASSLGVAGGKETQYF
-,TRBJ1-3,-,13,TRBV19,TGTGCCAGCGAAACAGGGCCGAGAAACACCATATATTTT,CASETGPRNTIYF
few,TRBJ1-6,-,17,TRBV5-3,TGTGCCAGAAGCTTGGTGAGGCAAGTCAGACATAATTCACCCCTCCACTTT,CARSLVRQVRHNSPLHF
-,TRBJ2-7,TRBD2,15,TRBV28,TGTGCCAGCACTTCTCTGGGGGGGGGTACCTACGAGCAGTACTTC,CASTSLGGGTYEQYF
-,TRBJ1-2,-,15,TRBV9,TGTGCCAGCAGCGCCGGAGGGTGGACCGACTATGGCTACACCTTC,CASSAGGWTDYGYTF
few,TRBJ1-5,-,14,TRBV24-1,TGTGCCACCAGTGATCGGACAAGCTATCAGCCCCAGCATTTT,CATSDRTSYQPQHF
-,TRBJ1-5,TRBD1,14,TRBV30,TGTGCCTGGTCAACAGGGGTTAGGGGGCAGCCCCAGCATTTT,CAWSTGVRGQPQHF
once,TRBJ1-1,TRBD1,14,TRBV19,TGTGCCAGTAGTATAGATCCCGGCAGGGGGCAAGCTTTCTTT,CASSIDPGRGQAFF
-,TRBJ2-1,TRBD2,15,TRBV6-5,TGTGCCAGCAGTAACCTAGGCGGGGGGGGCAATGAGCAGTTCTTC,CASSNLGGGGNEQFF
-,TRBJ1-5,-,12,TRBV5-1,TGCGCCAACCAGGGATGCAATCAGCCCCAGCATTTT,CANQGCNQPQHF
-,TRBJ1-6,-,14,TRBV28,TGTGCCAGCAGTCCCTCGACAGGTGGCTCACCCCTCCACTTT,CASSPSTGGSPLHF
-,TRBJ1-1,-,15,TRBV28,TGTGCCAGCAGCTCCAGTGGGCGCCAGTACACTGAAGCTTTCTTT,CASSSSGRQYTEAFF
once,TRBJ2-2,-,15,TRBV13,TGTCCCCCCAGCCCCTGGGGGGGGGCCTCCGGGGAGCTGTTTTTT,CPPSPWGGASGELFF
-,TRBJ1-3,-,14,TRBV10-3,TGTGCCATCAGTGAGGCTAACTCTGGAAACACCATATATTTT,CAISEANSGNTIYF
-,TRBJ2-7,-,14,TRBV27,TGTGCCAGCAGTTCCATACCAGGGTTCGGCGAGCAGTACTTC,CASSSIPGFGEQYF
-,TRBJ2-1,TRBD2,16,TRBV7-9,TGTGCCAGCAGCCTGGGAGGGCCAGCAGAGTACAATGAGCAGTTCTTC,CASSLGGPAEYNEQFF
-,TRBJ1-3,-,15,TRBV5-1,TGCGCCAGCAGCTTGCAGGGGACATCTGGAAACACCATATATTTT,CASSLQGTSGNTIYF
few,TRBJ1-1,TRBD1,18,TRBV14,TGTGCCAGCAGCCCCTCACCCTTCCGGGACAGGGGCCCCACTGAAGCTTTCTTT,CASSPSPFRDRGPTEAFF
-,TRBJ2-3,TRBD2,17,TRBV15,TGTGCCACCAGCAGAGTTGCTAGCGGGGGGGCCATGAATACGCAGTATTTT,CATSRVASGGAMNTQYF
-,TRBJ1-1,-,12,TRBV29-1,TGCAGCGTTGAAGACCAGGGTCCTGAAGCTTTCTTT,CSVEDQGPEAFF
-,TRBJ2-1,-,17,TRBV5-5,TGTGCCAGCAGCTTGGTGGGGGGATCCCGGACTACAGGTGAGCAGTTCTTC,CASSLVGGSRTTGEQFF
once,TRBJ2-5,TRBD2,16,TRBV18,TGTGCCAGCTCACCACCTCTAGCGGGGGGACAAGAGACCCAGTACTTC,CASSPPLAGGQETQYF
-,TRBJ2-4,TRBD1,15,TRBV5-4,TGTGCCAGCAGCGATAAGACAGGGGGCGAAAACATTCAGTACTTC,CASSDKTGGENIQYF
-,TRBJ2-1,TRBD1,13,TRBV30,TGTGCCTGGAGCTTAGGGACAGTCAATGAGCAGTTCTTC,CAWSLGTVNEQFF
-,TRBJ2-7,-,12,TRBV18,TGTGCCAGCTCATCACTGGGCCACGAGCAGTACTTC,CASSSLGHEQYF
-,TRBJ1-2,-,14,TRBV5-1,TGCGCCAGCAGCCCCGGGGGGCCAGGGTATGGCTACACCTTC,CASSPGGPGYGYTF
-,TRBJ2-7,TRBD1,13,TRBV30,TGTGCCTGGACTCTAGGGACAGCTCGCGAGCAGTACTTC,CAWTLGTAREQYF
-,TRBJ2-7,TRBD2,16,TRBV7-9,TGTGCCAGCAGCTTAGCGCGTAGCGGGGCCACCTACGAGCAGTACTTC,CASSLARSGATYEQYF
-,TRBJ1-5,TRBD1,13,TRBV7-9,TGTGCCAGCAGCTTGACAGGGGGCCAGCCCCAGCATTTT,CASSLTGGQPQHF
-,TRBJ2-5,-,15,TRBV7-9,TGTGCCAGCAGCCCAAACGGGGGTAAACAAGAGACCCAGTACTTC,CASSPNGGKQETQYF
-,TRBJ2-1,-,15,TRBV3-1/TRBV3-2,TGTGCCAGCAGTCCCAACGTTGTGGCAGCAGGTGAGCAGTTCTTC,CASSPNVVAAGEQFF
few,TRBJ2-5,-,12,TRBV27,TGTGCCAGCAGTGCCGGCCAAGAGACCCAGTACTTC,CASSAGQETQYF
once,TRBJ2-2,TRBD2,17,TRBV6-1,TGTGCCAGCAGTGAAACTAGCGGGGGGGCGAACACCGGGGAGCTGTTTTTT,CASSETSGGANTGELFF
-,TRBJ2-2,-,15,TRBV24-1,TGTGCCACCAGTGATTCCTTCCCGAACACCGGGGAGCTGTTTTTT,CATSDSFPNTGELFF
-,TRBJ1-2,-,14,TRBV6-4,TGTGCCAGCAGTGACCACGGGGGACGGAATGGCTACACCTTC,CASSDHGGRNGYTF
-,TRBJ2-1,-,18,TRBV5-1,TGCGCCAGCAGCCCGGGACTGACAGCGGGCGCATCCTACAATGAGCAGTTCTTC,CASSPGLTAGASYNEQFF
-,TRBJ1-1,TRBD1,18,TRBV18,TGTGCCAGCTCACCACCGAGCTGGGACAGGGGATTGGGCACTGAAGCTTTCTTT,CASSPPSWDRGLGTEAFF